This T cell receptor (beta chain) was captured in a study of graft-versus-host responses after intestinal transplantation. In the study overall: All recipients were transplanted with multivisceral, liver-intestinal, or isolated intestinal grafts. Every recipient underwent anti-thymocyte globulin induction, then tacrolimus and steroids for roughly 3 years. Points from the study as a whole: GvH clones appeared in recipient marrow, some first in ileum or blood. Graft-versus-host to host-versus-graft clonal ratios in allografts were high in patients with graft-donor T cell macrochimerism.

Produced via immunoSEQ multiplex PCR; TCRdb's table is partial and in-frame only. Of roughly 90,000 clones in the sample, about nine tenths were seen once. The V segment lost 4 bases and the J segment 5 bases; nucleotides outside the gene matches: 8. Germline V gene sequence: CDR1 SGDLS, CDR2 YYNGEE. The CDR3 is 16 amino acids. About this clone: Its antigen is unidentified.

The V and J genes are TRBV9 and TRBJ2-1; 11 positions agree with TRBD2. This clonotype was obtained from a human donor who received an intestinal transplant. The sequencing here drew on unstimulated CD8+ T cells sorted from spleen or lymph node cells, taken before intestinal transplant. CDR3 DNA sequence: TGTGCCAGCAGCACCCGGACTAGCGGGCCTAACAATGAGCAGTTCTTC. It is translated as CASSTRTSGPNNEQFF.